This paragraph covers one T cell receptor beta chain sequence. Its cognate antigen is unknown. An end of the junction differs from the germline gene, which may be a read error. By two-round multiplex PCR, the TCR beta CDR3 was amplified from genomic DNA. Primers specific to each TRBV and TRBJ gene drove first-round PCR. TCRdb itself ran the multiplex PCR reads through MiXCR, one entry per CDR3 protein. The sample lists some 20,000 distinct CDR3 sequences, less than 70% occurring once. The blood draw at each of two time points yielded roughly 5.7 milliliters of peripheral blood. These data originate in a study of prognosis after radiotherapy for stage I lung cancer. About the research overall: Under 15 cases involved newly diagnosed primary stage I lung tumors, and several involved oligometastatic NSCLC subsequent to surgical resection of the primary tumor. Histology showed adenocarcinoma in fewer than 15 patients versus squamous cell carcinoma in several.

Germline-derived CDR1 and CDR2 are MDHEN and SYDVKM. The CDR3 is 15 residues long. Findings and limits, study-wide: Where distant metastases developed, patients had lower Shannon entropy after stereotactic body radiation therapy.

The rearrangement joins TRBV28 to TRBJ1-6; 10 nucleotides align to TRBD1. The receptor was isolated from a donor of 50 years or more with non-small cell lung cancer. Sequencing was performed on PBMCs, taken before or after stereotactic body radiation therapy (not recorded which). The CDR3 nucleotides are TGTGCCAGCAGAACTTTTGGACAGGGGGGTTCACCCATCCACTTT. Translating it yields CASRTFGQGGSPIHF.